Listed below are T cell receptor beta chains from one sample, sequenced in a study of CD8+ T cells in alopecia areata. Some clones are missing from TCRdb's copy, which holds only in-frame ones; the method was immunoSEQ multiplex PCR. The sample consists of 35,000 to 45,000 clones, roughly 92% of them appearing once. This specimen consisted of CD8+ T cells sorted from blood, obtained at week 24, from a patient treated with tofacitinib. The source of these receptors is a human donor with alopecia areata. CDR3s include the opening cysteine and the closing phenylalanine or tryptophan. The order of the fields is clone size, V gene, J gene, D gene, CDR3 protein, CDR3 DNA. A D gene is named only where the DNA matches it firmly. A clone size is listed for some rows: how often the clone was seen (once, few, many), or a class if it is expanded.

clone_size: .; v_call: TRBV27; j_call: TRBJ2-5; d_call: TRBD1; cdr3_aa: CASSLRDREETQYF; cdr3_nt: TGTGCCAGCAGTTTAAGGGACAGGGAAGAGACCCAGTACTTC
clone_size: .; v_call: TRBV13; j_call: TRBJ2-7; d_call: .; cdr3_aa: CASSWTTRPTLYF; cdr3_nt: TGTGCCAGCAGCTGGACGACGCGGCCCACCTTGTACTTC
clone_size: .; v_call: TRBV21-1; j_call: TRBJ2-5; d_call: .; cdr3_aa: CASSNRDSQETQYF; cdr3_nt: TGTGCCAGCAGCAATCGGGACAGCCAAGAGACCCAGTACTTC
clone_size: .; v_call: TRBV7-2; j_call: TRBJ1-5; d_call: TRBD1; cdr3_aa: CASSLDQGRGLNQPQHF; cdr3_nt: TGTGCCAGCAGCTTAGATCAGGGCAGGGGGCTCAATCAGCCCCAGCATTTT
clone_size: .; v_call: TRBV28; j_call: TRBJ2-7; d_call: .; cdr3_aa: CASSNRGDSYEQYF; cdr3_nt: TGTGCCAGCAGCAACCGCGGGGACTCCTACGAGCAGTACTTC
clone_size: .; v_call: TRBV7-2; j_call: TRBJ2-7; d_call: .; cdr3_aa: CASSRKPGPSVTTYEQYF; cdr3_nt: TGTGCCAGCAGCCGGAAGCCGGGCCCCTCGGTTACTACCTACGAGCAGTACTTC
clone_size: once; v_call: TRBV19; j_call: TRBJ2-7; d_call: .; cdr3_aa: CASSTGHSYEQYF; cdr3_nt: TGTGCCAGTAGTACGGGGCACTCCTACGAGCAGTACTTC
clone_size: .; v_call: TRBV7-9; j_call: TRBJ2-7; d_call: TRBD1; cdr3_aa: CASSYVQGAFYEQYF; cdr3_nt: TGTGCCAGCAGCTATGTACAGGGGGCCTTCTACGAGCAGTACTTC
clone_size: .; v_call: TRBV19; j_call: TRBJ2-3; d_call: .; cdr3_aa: CASSIGGVSTDTQYF; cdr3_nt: TGTGCCAGTAGTATCGGCGGGGTTAGCACAGATACGCAGTATTTT
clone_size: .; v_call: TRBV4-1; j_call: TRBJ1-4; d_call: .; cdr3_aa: CASSQGDSATNEKLFF; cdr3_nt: TGCGCCAGCAGCCAGGGAGACAGTGCAACTAATGAAAAACTGTTTTTT
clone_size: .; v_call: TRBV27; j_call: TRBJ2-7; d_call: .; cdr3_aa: CASSLNSYEQYF; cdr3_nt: TGTGCCAGCAGTTTAAACTCCTACGAGCAGTACTTC
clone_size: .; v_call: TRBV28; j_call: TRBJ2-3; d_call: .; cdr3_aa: CASSLMQGGLGVEDTQYF; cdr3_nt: TGTGCCAGCAGTTTAATGCAGGGGGGCCTTGGGGTAGAAGATACGCAGTATTTT
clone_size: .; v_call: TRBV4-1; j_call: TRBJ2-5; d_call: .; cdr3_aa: CASSARVAETQYF; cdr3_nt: TGCGCCAGCAGCGCCAGGGTTGCGGAGACCCAGTACTTC
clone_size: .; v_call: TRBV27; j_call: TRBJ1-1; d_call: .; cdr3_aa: CASSTLIAGVHTEAFF; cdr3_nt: TGTGCCAGCAGTACCCTGATAGCGGGGGTGCACACTGAAGCTTTCTTT
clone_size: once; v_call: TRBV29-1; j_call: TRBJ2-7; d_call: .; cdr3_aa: CSVVAQGIEQYF; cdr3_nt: TGCAGCGTTGTTGCCCAGGGAATCGAGCAGTACTTC
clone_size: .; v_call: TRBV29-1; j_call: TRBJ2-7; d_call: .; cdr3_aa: CSVERKDYEQYF; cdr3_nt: TGCAGCGTTGAACGGAAGGACTACGAGCAGTACTTC
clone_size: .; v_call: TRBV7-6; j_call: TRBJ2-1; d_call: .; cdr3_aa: CASNEIGGPSYNEQFF; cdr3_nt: TGTGCCAGCAATGAAATCGGGGGCCCGTCCTACAATGAGCAGTTCTTC
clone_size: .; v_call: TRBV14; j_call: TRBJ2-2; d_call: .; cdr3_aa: CASRLSGHTGELFF; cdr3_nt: TGTGCCAGCAGACTCAGCGGACACACCGGGGAGCTGTTTTTT
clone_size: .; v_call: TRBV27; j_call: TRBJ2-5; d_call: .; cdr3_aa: CASSPLEGPQPQETQYF; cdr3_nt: TGTGCCAGCAGTCCCCTTGAGGGACCCCAGCCACAAGAGACCCAGTACTTC
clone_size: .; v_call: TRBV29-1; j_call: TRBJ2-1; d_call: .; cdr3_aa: CSVDRGLGEQFF; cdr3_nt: TGCAGCGTTGACCGGGGTCTGGGTGAGCAGTTCTTC
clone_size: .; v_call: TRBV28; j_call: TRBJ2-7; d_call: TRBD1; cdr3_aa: CASSDRVSYEQYF; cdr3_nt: TGTGCCAGCAGTGACAGGGTATCCTACGAGCAGTACTTC
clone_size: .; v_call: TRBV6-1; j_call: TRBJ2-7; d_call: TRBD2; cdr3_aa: CASSEGLSVYEQYF; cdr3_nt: TGTGCCAGCAGTGAGGGACTATCCGTTTACGAGCAGTACTTC
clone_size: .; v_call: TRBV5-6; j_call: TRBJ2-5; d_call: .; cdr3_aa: CASSSFLGQETQYF; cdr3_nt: TGTGCCAGCAGCTCTTTCCTCGGACAAGAGACCCAGTACTTC
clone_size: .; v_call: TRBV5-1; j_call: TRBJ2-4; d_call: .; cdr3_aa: CASSSYRGGKNIQYF; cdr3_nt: TGCGCCAGCAGCTCTTACCGAGGAGGCAAAAACATTCAGTACTTC
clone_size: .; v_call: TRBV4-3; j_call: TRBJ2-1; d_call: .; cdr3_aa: CASSQWAYNEQFF; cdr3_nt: TGCGCCAGCTCCCAGTGGGCATACAATGAGCAGTTCTTC
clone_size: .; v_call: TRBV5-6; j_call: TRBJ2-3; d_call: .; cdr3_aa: CASSLASATDTQYF; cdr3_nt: TGTGCCAGCAGCCTGGCTAGCGCCACAGATACGCAGTATTTT
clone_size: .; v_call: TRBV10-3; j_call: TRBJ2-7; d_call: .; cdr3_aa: CAISGRDGFEQYF; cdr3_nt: TGTGCCATCAGTGGAAGGGATGGCTTCGAGCAGTACTTC
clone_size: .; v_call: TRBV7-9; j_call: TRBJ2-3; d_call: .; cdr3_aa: CASTGITDTQYF; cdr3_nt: TGTGCCAGCACCGGTATCACAGATACGCAGTATTTT
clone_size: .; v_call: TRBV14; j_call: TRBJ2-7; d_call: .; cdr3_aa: CASSPVSYEQYF; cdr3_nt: TGTGCCAGCAGCCCAGTCTCCTACGAGCAGTACTTC
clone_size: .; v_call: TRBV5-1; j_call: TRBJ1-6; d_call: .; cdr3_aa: CASSLDDNSPLHF; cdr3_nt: TGCGCCAGCAGCTTGGACGATAATTCACCCCTCCACTTT
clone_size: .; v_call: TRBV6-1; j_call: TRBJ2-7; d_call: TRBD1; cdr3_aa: CASSGPGTGGVDEQYF; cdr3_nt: TGTGCCAGCAGTGGACCCGGGACAGGGGGAGTAGACGAGCAGTACTTC
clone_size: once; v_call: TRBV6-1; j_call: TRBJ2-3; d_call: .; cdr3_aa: CASSEGTPITQIRSLFDQYF; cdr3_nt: TGTGCCAGCAGTGAGGGGACGCCTATAACCCAGATACGCAGTTTATTCGATCAGTATTTT
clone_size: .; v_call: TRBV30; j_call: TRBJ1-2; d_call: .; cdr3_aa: CAWKQERGYGYTF; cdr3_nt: TGTGCCTGGAAGCAGGAGAGGGGCTATGGCTACACCTTC
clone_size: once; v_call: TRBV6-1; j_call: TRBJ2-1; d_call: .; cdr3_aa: CASGRTGSIEQFF; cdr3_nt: TGTGCCAGCGGACGGACGGGTTCCATTGAGCAGTTCTTC
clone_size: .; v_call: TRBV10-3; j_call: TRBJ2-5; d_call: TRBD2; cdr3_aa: CASGGTSGEETQYF; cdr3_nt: TGTGCCTCCGGGGGTACTAGCGGGGAAGAGACCCAGTACTTC
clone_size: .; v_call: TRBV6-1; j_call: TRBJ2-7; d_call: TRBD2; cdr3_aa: CASSGSGLAGYYSYEQYF; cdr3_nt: TGTGCCAGCAGTGGATCGGGACTAGCGGGGTACTACTCCTACGAGCAGTACTTC
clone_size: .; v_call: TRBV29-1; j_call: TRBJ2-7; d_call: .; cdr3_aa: CSVLNSYEQYF; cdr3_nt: TGCAGCGTTCTAAATTCCTACGAGCAGTACTTC
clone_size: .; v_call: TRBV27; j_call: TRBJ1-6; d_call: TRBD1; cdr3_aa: CASSGQASSYNSPLHF; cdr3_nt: TGTGCCAGCAGTGGACAGGCAAGCTCCTATAATTCACCCCTCCACTTT
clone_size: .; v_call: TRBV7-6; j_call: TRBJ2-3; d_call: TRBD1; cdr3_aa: CASSPGGGAGDTQYF; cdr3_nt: TGTGCCAGCAGCCCAGGGGGTGGGGCCGGAGATACGCAGTATTTT
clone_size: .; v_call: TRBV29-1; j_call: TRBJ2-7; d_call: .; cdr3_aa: CSAVGSSSYEQYF; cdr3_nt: TGCAGCGCTGTAGGGTCCAGCTCCTACGAGCAGTACTTC
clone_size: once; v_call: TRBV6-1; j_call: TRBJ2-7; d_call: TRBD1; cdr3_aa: CASGGGQGSYEQYF; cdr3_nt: TGTGCCAGCGGAGGGGGACAGGGGTCTTACGAGCAGTACTTC